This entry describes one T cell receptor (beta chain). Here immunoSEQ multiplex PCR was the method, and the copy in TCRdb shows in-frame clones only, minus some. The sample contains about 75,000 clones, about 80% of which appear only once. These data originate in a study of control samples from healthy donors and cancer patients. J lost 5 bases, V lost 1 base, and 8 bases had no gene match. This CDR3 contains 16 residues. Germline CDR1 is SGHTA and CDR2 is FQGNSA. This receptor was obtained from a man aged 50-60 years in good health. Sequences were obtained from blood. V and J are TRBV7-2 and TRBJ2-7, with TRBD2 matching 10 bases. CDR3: CASSLVGPSGRHEQYF. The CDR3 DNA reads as TGTGCCAGCAGCTTAGTAGGTCCTAGCGGGAGACACGAGCAGTACTTC. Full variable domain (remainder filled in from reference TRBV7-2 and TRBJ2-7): GAGVSQSPSNKVTEKGKDVELRCDPISGHTALYWYRQSLGQGLEFLIYFQGNSAPDKSGLPSDRFSAERTGGSVSTLTIQRTQQEDSAVYLCASSLVGPSGRHEQYFGPGTRLTVT.